This section outlines one T cell receptor beta chain sequence together with its context. Source study methods: Estimated nucleated cell counts came from reference gene primer amplification. The protocol was immunoSEQ multiplex PCR, while the TCRdb copy is restricted to in-frame clones and leaves out a portion. V, J and clone size are those of that table, while D and trimming were read from the DNA. Seen here are some 42,000 clones, roughly four fifths observed once, and the top ten hold under 30%. This record comes from a study of blood T cell repertoires in COVID-19. At the level of the study: Samples of COVID-19 (acute and convalescent) were obtained from the United States, Italy and Spain. From T cells, B-cell-depleted T cells, or PBMCs came the material, which was cDNA or gDNA.

From germline, CDR1 is LGHDT and CDR2 YNNKEL (reference sequence). V shed 3 bases and J shed 5 bases, with 8 bases lying between them. The CDR3 loop spans 13 amino acids. The rearrangement uses TRBV3-1 (or the pseudogene TRBV3-2) and TRBJ1-5; D ambiguous. The sample taken for sequencing was peripheral blood. This TCR was recovered from a woman in her seventies with acute or convalescent COVID-19. CDR3 amino acids: CASSQQADQPQHF. CDR3 in DNA: TGTGCCAGCAGCCAGCAGGCCGATCAGCCCCAGCATTTT.